Listed below are T cell receptor beta chains from one sample, sequenced in a study of blood T cell repertoires in COVID-19. Clones were sequenced by immunoSEQ multiplex PCR, and TCRdb holds only the in-frame ones, with some missing. The table records 95,000 to 110,000 clones, roughly 88% of them present only once. Sample: peripheral blood. These receptor sequences come from a man aged 45 to 65 with active or convalescent COVID-19. Each CDR3 is given without its conserved first and last residue. A D gene is named only where the DNA matches it firmly.

V gene: TRBV4-1
J gene: TRBJ2-7
D gene: TRBD1
CDR3 protein: ASRARQGTYEQY

V gene: TRBV24-1
J gene: TRBJ2-1
D gene: TRBD2
CDR3 protein: ATRSDPTSGKVPYNEQF

V gene: TRBV12-3/TRBV12-4
J gene: TRBJ2-3
D gene: -
CDR3 protein: ASSLVRDTQY

V gene: TRBV5-1
J gene: TRBJ2-3
D gene: TRBD1
CDR3 protein: ASSLALLAGGRTDTQY

V gene: TRBV10-3
J gene: TRBJ2-7
D gene: TRBD1
CDR3 protein: AISNGQGDPEQY

V gene: TRBV4-2
J gene: TRBJ2-1
D gene: TRBD2
CDR3 protein: ASSQDLLAVYNEQF

V gene: TRBV11-2
J gene: TRBJ2-6
D gene: TRBD1
CDR3 protein: ASRRAGTGNSGANVLT

V gene: TRBV11-2
J gene: TRBJ2-1
D gene: TRBD1
CDR3 protein: ASSLVRTGVNEQF

V gene: TRBV30
J gene: TRBJ1-5
D gene: -
CDR3 protein: AWSVLGNQPQH

V gene: TRBV7-2
J gene: TRBJ2-2
D gene: -
CDR3 protein: ASSTGAGAGELF

V gene: TRBV3-1/TRBV3-2
J gene: TRBJ1-5
D gene: -
CDR3 protein: ASSGDTGWPQH

V gene: TRBV28
J gene: TRBJ2-7
D gene: TRBD1
CDR3 protein: ATMTGGNEQY

V gene: TRBV19
J gene: TRBJ2-1
D gene: -
CDR3 protein: ASSGPVLSNEQF

V gene: TRBV11-3
J gene: TRBJ2-7
D gene: -
CDR3 protein: ASSSDMSGEQY

V gene: TRBV4-3
J gene: TRBJ1-6
D gene: -
CDR3 protein: ASSQDRHRVGSPLH